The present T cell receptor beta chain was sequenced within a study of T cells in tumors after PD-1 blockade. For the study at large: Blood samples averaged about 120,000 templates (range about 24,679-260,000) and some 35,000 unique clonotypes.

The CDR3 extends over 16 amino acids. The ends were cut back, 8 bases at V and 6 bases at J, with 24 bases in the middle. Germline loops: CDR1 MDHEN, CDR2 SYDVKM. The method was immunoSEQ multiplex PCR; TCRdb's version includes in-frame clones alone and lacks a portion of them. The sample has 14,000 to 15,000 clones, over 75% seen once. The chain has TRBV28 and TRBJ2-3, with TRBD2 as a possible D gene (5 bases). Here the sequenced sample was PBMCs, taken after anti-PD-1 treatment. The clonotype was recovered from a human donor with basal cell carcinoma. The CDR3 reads CASGPRAVPRDDTQYF. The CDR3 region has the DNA TGTGCCAGCGGACCTCGAGCGGTACCCCGTGACGATACGCAGTATTTT.